These T cell receptor beta chains were read from a single sample in a study of blood T cell repertoires in COVID-19. Assay used: immunoSEQ multiplex PCR; TCRdb lists only in-frame clones, some missing. The data contain some 150,000 clones, 84% of them singletons. Sequencing was done on a sample of PBMCs or T cells enriched from blood (not recorded which). Receptor source: a young woman who had been exposed to COVID-19. CDR3s include the opening cysteine and the closing phenylalanine or tryptophan. The D gene is left open where the match is weak. Expanded clones get a size class; other rows say once, few or many, or leave the size out.

j_call clone_size v_call d_call cdr3_aa cdr3_nt
TRBJ2-3 . TRBV28 TRBD2 CASSSRTSVGPDTQYF TGTGCCAGCAGTTCGCGGACTAGCGTCGGACCAGATACGCAGTATTTT
TRBJ2-7 . TRBV7-3 . CASSLYAGLLYEQYF TGTGCCAGCAGCTTATACGCGGGACTCCTTTACGAGCAGTACTTC
TRBJ1-1 . TRBV6-5 . CASMRQGGTEAFF TGTGCCAGCATGCGGCAGGGTGGGACTGAAGCTTTCTTT
TRBJ2-7 . TRBV28 TRBD1 CASSTQGGPYEQYF TGTGCCAGCAGTACACAGGGGGGACCCTACGAGCAGTACTTC
TRBJ1-2 . TRBV5-1 . CASSPAPQGGGGLGYTF TGCGCCAGCAGCCCAGCCCCTCAAGGTGGGGGGGGCCTAGGCTACACCTTC
TRBJ2-2 . TRBV18 TRBD1 CASSPSGTGRWTGELFF TGTGCCAGCTCACCATCCGGGACAGGGAGGTGGACCGGGGAGCTGTTTTTT
TRBJ2-7 . TRBV4-1 . CASSPRVSSYEQYF TGCGCCAGCAGCCCCAGGGTAAGCTCCTACGAGCAGTACTTC
TRBJ2-5 few TRBV5-1 TRBD2 CASSLAGLAGGQETQYF TGCGCCAGCAGCTTGGCAGGGCTAGCGGGAGGGCAAGAGACCCAGTACTTC
TRBJ1-5 . TRBV7-2 . CASSLDRFYQPQHF TGTGCCAGCAGCTTAGACAGGTTCTATCAGCCCCAGCATTTT
TRBJ2-7 . TRBV27 TRBD2 CASSLTGGGSSYEQYF TGTGCCAGCAGTCTAACCGGGGGAGGGTCCTCCTACGAGCAGTACTTC
TRBJ1-5 . TRBV25-1 . CASSDTGGNQPQHF TGTGCCAGCAGTGATACCGGGGGAAATCAGCCCCAGCATTTT
TRBJ2-1 . TRBV6-5 TRBD1 CASTSGTGGKNEQFF TGTGCCAGCACATCCGGGACAGGGGGAAAAAATGAGCAGTTCTTC
TRBJ1-3 . TRBV6-5 TRBD1 CASSQGQENTIYF TGTGCCAGCAGCCAGGGACAGGAGAACACCATATATTTT
TRBJ1-2 medium-sized TRBV18 . CASSPTGFFGYTF TGTGCCAGCTCGCCTACAGGGTTCTTTGGCTACACCTTC
TRBJ2-7 . TRBV28 TRBD1 CASSLGTGREQYF TGTGCCAGCAGTTTGGGGACAGGGCGTGAGCAGTACTTC
TRBJ2-5 . TRBV3-1/TRBV3-2 TRBD2 CASSPGTSGYQETQYF TGTGCCAGCAGCCCGGGGACTAGCGGGTACCAAGAGACCCAGTACTTC
TRBJ2-5 . TRBV28 . CASSSGETQYF TGTGCCAGCAGTTCGGGAGAGACCCAGTACTTC
TRBJ2-7 . TRBV21-1 . CASSKTRRATYEQYF TGTGCCAGCAGCAAAACACGCAGGGCGACCTACGAGCAGTACTTC
TRBJ1-1 . TRBV6-6 . CASSFGGPEAFF TGTGCCAGCAGTTTCGGGGGGCCGGAAGCTTTCTTT
TRBJ1-2 few TRBV27 TRBD1 CASSFSPPDRNGYTF TGTGCCAGCAGTTTTTCTCCCCCGGACAGGAATGGCTACACCTTC
TRBJ2-7 . TRBV4-1 TRBD1 CASSPATGVRYEQYF TGCGCCAGCAGCCCCGCGACAGGGGTACGCTACGAGCAGTACTTC
TRBJ1-2 . TRBV9 TRBD1 CASSVHRDRYGYTF TGTGCCAGCAGCGTTCACCGGGACAGATATGGCTACACCTTC
TRBJ2-1 . TRBV5-5 TRBD2 CASSKIAGEGYNEQFF TGTGCCAGCAGCAAAATAGCGGGAGAGGGTTACAATGAGCAGTTCTTC
TRBJ2-1 . TRBV5-5 TRBD2 CASSSLTSGSNNEQFF TGTGCCAGCAGCTCCTTGACTAGCGGGAGTAATAATGAGCAGTTCTTC
TRBJ2-1 . TRBV7-3 TRBD2 CASSLGTMDEQFF TGTGCCAGCAGCTTAGGGACTATGGATGAGCAGTTCTTC
TRBJ2-1 . TRBV19 TRBD2 CASSIDPSGHYNEQFF TGTGCCAGTAGTATAGACCCTAGCGGACACTACAATGAGCAGTTCTTC
TRBJ2-3 . TRBV7-9 TRBD1 CANFLTETGWETDTQYF TGTGCCAACTTCCTTACCGAGACAGGGTGGGAAACAGATACGCAGTATTTT
TRBJ1-1 . TRBV5-1 TRBD1 CASSPGTGGTEAFF TGCGCCAGCAGCCCGGGGACAGGGGGAACTGAAGCTTTCTTT
TRBJ2-3 once TRBV5-1 TRBD1 CASGPGQAITDTQYF TGCGCCAGCGGCCCGGGACAGGCGATCACAGATACGCAGTATTTT
TRBJ2-1 . TRBV2 . CASRADGGFYNEQFF TGTGCCAGCAGAGCGGACGGCGGGTTTTACAATGAGCAGTTCTTC
TRBJ2-7 . TRBV5-6 TRBD2 CASSIEMAGDFREQYF TGTGCCAGCAGTATAGAGATGGCGGGGGACTTCAGGGAGCAGTACTTC
TRBJ2-7 . TRBV11-2 TRBD2 CASSQPATSGRYEQYF TGTGCCAGCAGCCAACCCGCTACTAGCGGGAGGTACGAGCAGTACTTC
TRBJ1-3 . TRBV5-1 . CASSPPGTGNTIYF TGCGCCAGCAGCCCACCAGGTACAGGAAACACCATATATTTT
TRBJ2-7 few TRBV6-1 . CASSEGRAYEQYF TGTGCCAGCAGTGAGGGCAGAGCCTACGAGCAGTACTTC
TRBJ2-2 . TRBV6-5 TRBD1 CASSIEGGFTGELFF TGTGCCAGCAGTATTGAAGGGGGCTTCACCGGGGAGCTGTTTTTT
TRBJ1-2 . TRBV28 . CASKGRGGVGYTF TGTGCCAGTAAGGGACGGGGGGGTGTAGGCTACACCTTC
TRBJ1-3 . TRBV2 . CASSETLKGSGNTIYF TGTGCCAGCAGTGAAACCCTTAAGGGGTCTGGAAACACCATATATTTT
TRBJ2-5 . TRBV5-8 TRBD2 CASGTSGREETQYF TGTGCCAGCGGCACTAGCGGGAGGGAAGAGACCCAGTACTTC
TRBJ1-1 . TRBV28 TRBD1 CASSSGGMNTEAFF TGTGCCAGCAGTTCAGGGGGGATGAACACTGAAGCTTTCTTT
TRBJ1-5 . TRBV19 TRBD1 CASTTETGAGQPQHF TGTGCCAGTACCACGGAGACAGGGGCAGGTCAGCCCCAGCATTTT
TRBJ1-1 . TRBV5-4 . CAVGKGMNTEAFF TGTGCCGTGGGAAAGGGGATGAACACTGAAGCTTTCTTT
TRBJ2-3 once TRBV12-5 . CASGLVLIGGGDTQYF TGTGCTAGTGGTTTGGTACTTATTGGGGGCGGGGATACGCAGTATTTT
TRBJ2-7 . TRBV5-1 TRBD1 CASSLDRIGQGDEQYF TGCGCCAGCAGCTTGGATAGGATCGGACAGGGAGACGAGCAGTACTTC
TRBJ2-7 . TRBV28 . CASSPPRQPRYEQYF TGTGCCAGCAGTCCGCCTAGACAGCCTCGTTACGAGCAGTACTTC
TRBJ2-5 . TRBV20-1 . CSAPDRETQYF TGCAGTGCCCCGGACAGAGAGACCCAGTACTTC
TRBJ2-3 . TRBV2 TRBD2 CASRRGGLAGGGADTQYF TGTGCCAGCAGGCGCGGAGGCCTAGCGGGAGGAGGCGCAGATACGCAGTATTTT
TRBJ1-5 few TRBV5-5 . CASSQIPRVNQPQHF TGTGCCAGCAGCCAGATTCCACGGGTCAATCAGCCCCAGCATTTT
TRBJ2-7 . TRBV13 TRBD2 CASSEGLAGIEQYF TGTGCCAGCAGCGAGGGACTAGCGGGGATCGAGCAGTACTTC
TRBJ1-1 . TRBV4-3 TRBD1 CASSARQGGTEAFF TGCGCCAGCAGCGCCCGACAGGGTGGCACTGAAGCTTTCTTT
TRBJ2-3 . TRBV30 TRBD1 CAWSGGDTQYF TGTGCCTGGTCAGGGGGAGATACGCAGTATTTT
TRBJ2-5 few TRBV2 . CASSGTEMGTQYF TGTGCCAGCAGTGGGACAGAAATGGGGACCCAGTACTTC
TRBJ2-7 . TRBV6-2/TRBV6-3 TRBD1 CASSYARDRPNYSYEQYF TGTGCCAGCAGTTACGCTAGGGACAGGCCGAATTACTCCTACGAGCAGTACTTC
TRBJ1-1 . TRBV7-9 . CASSKVGTLETFF TGTGCCAGCAGCAAAGTCGGGACTCTGGAAACTTTCTTT
TRBJ2-2 . TRBV10-2 TRBD1 CAIRVQGLNTGELFF TGCGCCATCCGGGTACAGGGGTTAAACACCGGGGAGCTGTTTTTT